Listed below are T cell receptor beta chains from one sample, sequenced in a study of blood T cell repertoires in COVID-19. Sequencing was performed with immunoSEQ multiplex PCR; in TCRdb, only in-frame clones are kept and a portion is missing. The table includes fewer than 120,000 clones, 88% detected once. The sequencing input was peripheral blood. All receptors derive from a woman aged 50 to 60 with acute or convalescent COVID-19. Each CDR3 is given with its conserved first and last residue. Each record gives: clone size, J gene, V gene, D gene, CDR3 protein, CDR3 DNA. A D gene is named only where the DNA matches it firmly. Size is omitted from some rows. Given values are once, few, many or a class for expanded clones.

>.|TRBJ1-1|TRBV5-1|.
CASSLGGATEAFF
TGCGCCAGCAGCTTAGGAGGGGCCACTGAAGCTTTCTTT
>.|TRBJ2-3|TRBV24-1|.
CATSDLGQGISTDTQYF
TGTGCCACCAGTGATTTGGGCCAGGGGATAAGCACAGATACGCAGTATTTT
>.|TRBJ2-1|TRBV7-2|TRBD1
CASSLTGQGGSGQFF
TGTGCCAGCAGCCTGACCGGACAGGGGGGAAGTGGGCAGTTCTTC
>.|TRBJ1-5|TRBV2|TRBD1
CASSEAWTGGSNQPQHF
TGTGCCAGCAGTGAAGCATGGACAGGGGGGAGCAATCAGCCCCAGCATTTT
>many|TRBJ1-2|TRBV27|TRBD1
CASSLFPPGQGYYGYTF
TGTGCCAGCAGTTTATTCCCCCCAGGACAGGGGTACTATGGCTACACCTTC
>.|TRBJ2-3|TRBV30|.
CAWKVLGSTDTQYF
TGTGCCTGGAAAGTGCTCGGGAGCACAGATACGCAGTATTTT
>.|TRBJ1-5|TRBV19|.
CASSRTASNQPQHF
TGTGCCAGTAGTAGGACAGCTAGCAATCAGCCCCAGCATTTT
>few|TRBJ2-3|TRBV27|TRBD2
CASSPREGLVDTQYF
TGTGCCAGCAGTCCGCGGGAGGGCCTCGTAGATACGCAGTATTTT
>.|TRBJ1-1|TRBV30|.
CAWSKSMGLNTEAFF
TGTGCCTGGAGCAAAAGTATGGGGCTGAACACTGAAGCTTTCTTT
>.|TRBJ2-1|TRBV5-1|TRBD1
CASSWGNRQGAHNEQFF
TGCGCCAGCAGCTGGGGAAATAGACAGGGGGCCCACAATGAGCAGTTCTTC
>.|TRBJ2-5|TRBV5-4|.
CASSLVFGGARQETQYF
TGTGCCAGCAGCTTGGTGTTCGGAGGGGCGCGACAAGAGACCCAGTACTTC
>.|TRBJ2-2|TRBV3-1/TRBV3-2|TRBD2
CASSPRGGRTTGELFF
TGTGCCAGCAGCCCGAGAGGCGGGAGGACCACCGGGGAGCTGTTTTTT
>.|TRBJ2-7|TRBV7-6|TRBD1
CASSLYRDRLYEQYF
TGTGCCAGCAGCTTATACCGGGACAGACTCTACGAGCAGTACTTC
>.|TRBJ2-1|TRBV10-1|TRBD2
CASRSSGSYNEQFF
TGCGCCAGCAGGTCCAGCGGGAGCTACAATGAGCAGTTCTTC
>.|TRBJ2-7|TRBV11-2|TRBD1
CASSLTGTVSEQYF
TGTGCCAGCAGCCTCACCGGGACAGTCAGCGAGCAGTACTTC
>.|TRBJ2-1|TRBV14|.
CASSHTYYNEQFF
TGTGCCAGCAGCCACACTTACTACAATGAGCAGTTCTTC
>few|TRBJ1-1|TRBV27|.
CASSLSKGVNTEAFF
TGTGCCAGCAGTTTATCCAAGGGGGTGAACACTGAAGCTTTCTTT
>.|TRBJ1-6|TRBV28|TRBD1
CASSLLGDRESPLHF
TGTGCCAGCAGTCTCCTTGGGGACAGGGAGTCACCCCTCCACTTT
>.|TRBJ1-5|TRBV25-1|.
CASSERQLNQPQHF
TGTGCCAGCAGTGAAAGACAGCTCAATCAGCCCCAGCATTTT
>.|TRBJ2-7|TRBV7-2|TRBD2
CASSLAALAGYEQYF
TGTGCCAGCAGCTTAGCGGCACTAGCGGGCTACGAGCAGTACTTC
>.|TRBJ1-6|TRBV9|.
CASSGGLYNSPLHF
TGTGCCAGCAGTGGCGGACTGTATAATTCACCCCTCCACTTT
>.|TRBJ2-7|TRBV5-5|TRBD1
CASSLVQGAAEQYF
TGTGCCAGCAGCTTGGTTCAGGGGGCTGCTGAGCAGTACTTC